Below, 20 T cell receptor beta chains from the same sample are listed, as sequenced in a study of cytomegalovirus exposure and HLA in healthy donors. Clones were read by immunoSEQ multiplex PCR, and TCRdb kept only the in-frame ones, dropping some. This sample has 150,000 to 200,000 clones, with almost 85% found just once. Sequenced input: PBMCs. These receptor sequences come from a man aged 30 to 45 in good health and CMV-seropositive.

The rearrangement links TRBV9 to TRBJ1-2; no reliable D call. The V end lost 4 bases, the J end lost 5 bases, and 18 bases lay between the germline ends. Germline V gene sequence: CDR1 SGDLS, CDR2 YYNGEE. This CDR3 spans 15 amino acids. The CDR3 DNA follows: TGTGCCAGCAGCCCCCGGGAGGGCCTAAGATATGGCTACACCTTC. Protein: CASSPREGLRYGYTF.

The genes are TRBV11-2 and TRBJ2-7; 9 nucleotides line up with TRBD2. V dropped 4 bases and J dropped 6; count of bases not matched to a gene: 7. This CDR3 contains 14 residues. CDR1 is SGHAT and CDR2 is FQNNGV in the germline V gene. In DNA form, the CDR3 reads TGTGCCAGCAGCTCCGCGACTAGCGGAGTCGAGCAGTACTTC. It translates to CASSSATSGVEQYF.

The chain links TRBV5-4 to TRBJ1-6; possible D gene TRBD1, 5 bases. Trimming took 5 bases from V and 7 from J, leaving 13 bases between them. The CDR3 is 14 residues long. The V gene's germline CDR1 is SGHNT and CDR2 YYREEE (reference sequence). CDR3 region: CASSGAGANSPLHF. The CDR3 DNA reads TGTGCCAGCAGTGGGGCGGGAGCGAATTCACCCCTCCACTTT.

V and J are TRBV7-9 and TRBJ1-1; D is uncertain. The V gene lost 5 bases and the J gene lost 1 base, with 11 bases spanning the gap. Germline V gene lookup returns CDR1 SEHNR and CDR2 FQNEAQ (reference sequence). The CDR3 contains 14 residues. This chain's CDR3 is CASSLISGNTEAFF. The CDR3 DNA reads as TGTGCCAGCAGCCTCATCTCCGGGAACACTGAAGCTTTCTTT.

The V call is TRBV9, the J call TRBJ1-1; unclear D gene. Germline V gene sequence: CDR1 SGDLS, CDR2 YYNGEE. The CDR3 runs 12 residues. With 4 bases removed from V and 11 bases from J, the gap between germline ends came to 15 bases. The CDR3 DNA follows: TGTGCCAGCAGCTCCCCCCGGGAGGATGCTTTCTTT. Its protein is CASSSPREDAFF.

V gene TRBV28 combines with J gene TRBJ1-1; 8 nucleotides match TRBD1. This CDR3 spans 16 amino acids. V trimming: 3 bases; J trimming: 1 base; junction bases outside the gene matches: 7. The germline gives CDR1 MDHEN, CDR2 SYDVKM. CDR3 nucleotides: TGTGCCAGCAGTTTGGGCAGGGGGCGGGAGAACACTGAAGCTTTCTTT. Its translation: CASSLGRGRENTEAFF.

The rearrangement links TRBV15 to TRBJ1-1, with unresolved D. V lost 1 base to trimming and J lost 1 base, with 7 bases between them. This CDR3 spans 14 amino acids. Germline CDR1 is LNHNV and CDR2 is YYDKDF (reference sequence). The CDR3 DNA sequence: TGTGCCACCAGCAGAGCTTCCGGGAACACTGAAGCTTTCTTT. Its protein is CATSRASGNTEAFF.

The J gene is TRBJ1-4, the V gene TRBV7-8; 11 nucleotides line up with TRBD1. V was pared by 5 bases and J by 7 bases, with 6 bases of the junction left unmatched. From germline, CDR1 is SGHVS and CDR2 FQNEAQ. The CDR3 is made up of 15 amino acids. The CDR3 spells CASSPRTGGPEKLFF. The CDR3 bases are TGTGCCAGCAGCCCTCGGACAGGGGGCCCTGAAAAACTGTTTTTT.

The V call is TRBV6-4, the J call TRBJ2-1; D may be TRBD2 (6 bases). Looked up from germline, CDR1 is MRHNA and CDR2 is SNTAGT. With 5 bases removed from V and 6 bases from J, the gap between germline ends came to 14 bases. The CDR3 sequence is 14 residues long. The CDR3 sequence is CASSNRLETNEQFF. The CDR3 bases are TGTGCCAGCAGTAATAGACTAGAGACCAATGAGCAGTTCTTC.

This sequence joins TRBV2 and TRBJ2-1, with TRBD2 matching 15 bases. V trimming: 6 bases; J trimming: 4 bases; junction bases outside the gene matches: 4. The CDR3 has 16 amino acids. The germline CDR1 and CDR2 sequences are SNHLY and FYNNEI. The CDR3 nucleotides are TGTGCCAGCAGCGGACTAGCGGGGGGGCGGTACAATGAGCAGTTCTTC. This sequence encodes CASSGLAGGRYNEQFF.

CDR3: CASSYSGLAGTDTQYF. The CDR3 region has the DNA TGTGCCAGCAGTTACTCGGGACTAGCGGGAACAGATACGCAGTATTTT. The rearrangement uses TRBV6-5 and TRBJ2-3, with 13 nucleotides matching TRBD2. This CDR3 spans 16 amino acids. Germline V gives CDR1 MNHEY, CDR2 SVGAGI. V lost 0 bases, J lost 3 bases, and 0 bases stayed unmatched.

The J gene is TRBJ2-4, the V gene TRBV19; maybe TRBD1 (5 bases). From germline, CDR1 is LNHDA and CDR2 SQIVND (reference sequence). Between the trimmed V and J ends, which lost 1 base and 7 bases, there was a span of 11 bases. The CDR3 is made up of 14 amino acids. The CDR3 protein is CASSIVDRRNIQYF. The DNA of the CDR3 is TGTGCCAGTAGTATAGTCGACAGAAGGAACATTCAGTACTTC.

In its sample, this clone was seen once. This chain links TRBV7-2 with TRBJ1-2; 7 bases agree with TRBD1. With 0 bases clipped from V and 4 bases from J, the junction kept 2 bases outside the gene matches. Germline CDR1 reads SGHTA; CDR2 reads FQGNSA. This CDR3 region has 14 residues. Here the CDR3 reads CASSLADRVYGYTF. CDR3 in DNA: TGTGCCAGCAGCTTAGCTGACAGGGTCTATGGCTACACCTTC.

This clone was seen once. V usage is TRBV28 and J usage is TRBJ1-2; 11 nucleotides agree with TRBD1. CDR3 length: 15 residues. Germline CDR1 and CDR2: MDHEN and SYDVKM. With V trimmed by 5 bases and J by 6 bases, 8 bases remained unmatched. For the CDR3, the DNA is TGTGCCAGCAGTAGGCCGGGACAGGGGGTGGATGGCTACACCTTC. It specifies CASSRPGQGVDGYTF.

This chain joins TRBV28 and TRBJ2-7; 9 bases agree with TRBD2. The CDR3 runs to 15 residues. Germline values: CDR1 MDHEN, CDR2 SYDVKM. The V segment lost 1 base and the J segment 4 bases; nucleotides outside the gene matches: 5. The CDR3 nucleotides read TGTGCCAGCAGTTTATCAGCGGGGGGACTTTACGAGCAGTACTTC. This encodes CASSLSAGGLYEQYF.

The rearrangement uses TRBV19 and TRBJ1-4; no clear D. The CDR3 runs 13 residues. Germline CDR1 and CDR2: LNHDA and SQIVND (reference sequence). V gave up 1 base and J gave up 6 bases, with 6 bases separating them. The CDR3, as DNA: TGTGCCAGTAGTATAGGGAGGGATGAAAAACTGTTTTTT. It is translated as CASSIGRDEKLFF. The whole variable domain, filled in from reference TRBV19 and TRBJ1-4, reads DGGITQSPKYLFRKEGQNVTLSCEQNLNHDAMYWYRQDPGQGLRLIYYSQIVNDFQKGDIAEGYSVSREKKESFPLTVTSAQKNPTAFYLCASSIGRDEKLFFGSGTQLSVL.

V and J are TRBV18 and TRBJ2-7, with 9 bases identical to TRBD2. V lost 0 bases and J lost 1; bases outside the gene matches: 7. Germline assignment: CDR1 KGHSH and CDR2 LQKENI. The CDR3 totals 17 residues. CDR3 nucleotides: TGTGCCAGCTCACCACCGGTGACTAGCGGATATTCCTACGAGCAGTACTTC. This sequence encodes CASSPPVTSGYSYEQYF. Complete variable domain (other parts from reference TRBV18 and TRBJ2-7): NAGVMQNPRHLVRRRGQEARLRCSPMKGHSHVYWYRQLPEEGLKFMVYLQKENIIDESGMPKERFSAEFPKEGPSILRIQQVVRGDSAAYFCASSPPVTSGYSYEQYFGPGTRLTVT.

J is TRBJ2-2 and V is TRBV30; D perhaps matches TRBD2 (5 bases). The CDR3 has 14 amino acids. V lost 0 bases, J lost 5 bases, and 10 bases lay in between. CDR1 and CDR2 from the germline V gene are GTSNPN and SVGIG (reference sequence). CDR3 amino acids: CAWSVGSGTGELFF. In DNA, the CDR3 is TGTGCCTGGAGTGTGGGGAGTGGGACCGGGGAGCTGTTTTTT.

V and J are TRBV2 and TRBJ1-1; 9 bases are shared with TRBD1. Germline V lookup: CDR1 SNHLY, CDR2 FYNNEI. The CDR3 has 15 amino acids. The J segment lost 8 bases and the V segment lost 6 bases, leaving 13 bases of the junction unmatched. DNA for the CDR3: TGTGCCAGCAGGAAGGGGGGACAGGGTCAGGGAGAAGCTTTCTTT. It specifies CASRKGGQGQGEAFF.

V and J are TRBV10-3 and TRBJ2-1; perhaps TRBD2 as D (6 bases). The germline V gene has CDR1 ENHRY and CDR2 SYGVKD. The CDR3 covers 14 residues. The V gene lost 5 bases and the J gene lost 3 bases, with 11 bases spanning the gap. The CDR3 reads CAISSDGSYNEQFF. The CDR3 DNA sequence: TGTGCCATCAGTTCCGACGGGAGCTACAATGAGCAGTTCTTC.